This T cell receptor beta chain came from a study of cytomegalovirus exposure and HLA in healthy donors (dated by TCRdb to 2016 to 2017). At the level of the whole study: In an earlier analysis of under 750 of the donors, 276 Gb of sequence data and approximately 100 million unique TCR beta sequences from roughly 180 million T cells were reported. The later analysis used no new phenotypic data to find candidate immune exposures, relying instead on TCR beta sequences and their occurrence across donors. High-throughput TCR immunosequencing, statistical association of individual TCRs with disease status, and machine learning were combined to predict cytomegalovirus infection status. Roughly 300 gigabases of sequencing data and 75 million to 85 million unique TCR sequences made up an early release that covered 640 HLA-typed donors. Using immunosequencing, the study profiled T cell repertoires from 666 subjects and related those repertoires to cytomegalovirus serostatus. The number of donors typed differed by locus, with roughly 629-640 for A, B, C, DRB1 and DQB1, around 500 for DQA1, 606 for DPA1, and approximately 470 for DPB1. In a later analysis, previously published TCR beta repertoires from some 640 donors were re-analyzed and high-resolution HLA genotyping was added so that TCR occurrence patterns could be studied. Both class I and class II loci were covered by HLA typing, at four-digit resolution. The study aimed to test whether signatures of past pathogen exposure could be identified by cataloging public T cell receptors. Every discovery cohort repertoire had been produced on one sequencing platform. In an earlier analysis of 587 of the donors, high-throughput TCR beta sequencing was used to judge whether each TCR beta V gene segment behaved as functional or pseudogenic. Alongside the repertoire data, information on donor age, sex, ethnicity and CMV serostatus was compiled. Among some 410 genotyped donors of the cohort, an average of around 240,000 unique TCR beta nucleotide sequences was sequenced per donor, of which roughly 17% were non-productive. A handful of DR-DQ haplotypes were treated as single units for association and clustering because of strong linkage in the cohort. Among the roughly 380 genotyped donors, more than 70% belonged to the genetic ancestry cluster associated with self-reported Caucasian donors. In a later genetic analysis, genome-wide SNP genotypes for about three fifths of the roughly 670 donors were used, and that subset was treated as a discovery cohort. Along with the roughly 670-subject first cohort, a separate validation cohort of over a hundred different subjects was used.

The trim is 6 bases for V and 3 bases for J, with a gap of 12 bases between the germline ends. CDR1 and CDR2, per the germline V gene (reference sequence), are MNHEY and SMNVEV. Reading from cysteine to phenylalanine, the CDR3 counts 14 amino acids. Just the 42-base CDR3 DNA is kept, in frame starting at base 1. Library construction relied on the immunoSEQ multiplex PCR assay. For the multiplex PCR, a mixture combining 60 forward primers for TCR Vbeta segments and 13 reverse primers for TCR Jbeta segments was used. The CDR3 region of rearranged TCR beta genes was amplified from genomic DNA by a multiplex PCR assay. The Illumina HiSeq System was used to sequence the amplified TCR beta libraries as 87-base-pair reads. The published analysis was carried out like this. Across the 600 to 700 repertoires, a later analysis counted 75 million to 90 million unique TCR beta chains, roughly 11 million of which were shared by at least two donors. Raw reads were error-corrected and collapsed into unique sequences by a nearest-neighbor algorithm in which closely related sequences were merged to remove PCR and sequencing errors. V, D and J gene segments were assigned by aligning CDR3 sequences to IMGT reference sequences. For a sequence to be retained, at least a six-nucleotide match to both a V gene segment and a J gene segment was required. Rearrangements were classified as productive when the CDR3 lacked stop codons and remained in frame with V and J, and all other rearrangements were classified as non-productive. CDR3 was defined according to IMGT convention as the region running from the second conserved V-encoded cysteine to the conserved J-encoded phenylalanine. The earlier analysis of 500 to 650 of the donors excluded any sequence lacking an unambiguous match to a single V gene segment. In an earlier analysis of approximately 590 of the donors, V segments were called functional above 56.7% productive rearrangements and were called segregating when the between-donor standard deviation exceeded 5%. A statistical classification framework was built to diagnose cytomegalovirus status from the catalog of TCR beta chain sequences. A later analysis assigned V and J genes by comparing TCR nucleotide sequences with IMGT/GENE-DB human TR gene sequences. Using the TCRdist pipeline, a later analysis assigned CDR3 sequences along with most-parsimonious VDJ recombination scenarios. In a later analysis, each TCR beta chain was defined by its CDR3 amino acid sequence together with its V-gene family, and reads lacking a unique V-gene family were excluded. In a later analysis, 450 to 600 highly shared, low-generation-probability nucleotide sequences were removed to address suspected cross-contamination and a sequencing artifact. In a later analysis, a clonal expansion index was calculated for each public chain from normalized within-repertoire ranks of inferred template counts. In a later analysis, generation probabilities were computed with a VDJ recombination model fitted to out-of-frame rearrangements, and the resulting probabilities were checked against IGoR. In a later analysis, TCR-TCR, TCR-HLA and TCR-CMV co-occurrence was scored with hypergeometric tests, and a repertoire-size bias correction was applied to TCR pairs. A later analysis estimated false discovery rates by permuting HLA or CMV assignments 20 times. A later analysis grouped co-occurring TCRs with DBSCAN, adding TCRdist sequence similarity when clustering within HLA-allele-positive subsets. Co-occurrence clustering excluded repertoires with fewer than 30,000 or more than 120,000 public chains, plus five with anomalous nucleotide sharing. The clones in this table, taken by TCRdb from immuneACCESS, are in-frame only. Not every clone is retained; where verified, under half of the shortfall comes from an unresolved V gene, and the cause of the rest is unknown. V and J calls and clone size are those listed in that table; D and trimming were worked out from the DNA. The sample table records about 200,000 clones; approximately 86% of these occur just once. Clones ranked in the top ten supply around 0.3% of the sample.

The paper as a whole reports these results and caveats: In the study, around 150 TCR beta chains were listed as associated with cytomegalovirus. The authors suggested that the approach could potentially be generalized to other disease states and immunological phenotypes. Assigning TCR associations to individual alleles was difficult when HLA alleles, especially DR and DQ, strongly co-occurred. Cytomegalovirus status was reported to be diagnosed by the classifier with high specificity and sensitivity in both the original and validation cohorts. The presence/absence analyses assumed that sequencing depth was roughly uniform across donors, and that assumption may not be true. Linkage disequilibrium might explain the correlated functional status among segregating V segments, but an unknown experimental factor could not be ruled out. A further reported finding was that TCR beta sequences accurately predicted the HLA-A and HLA-B alleles for most subjects in the first cohort. Because counts were too low, about 18 rarely observed V segments, including chromosome 9 orphons, were left out of the earlier analysis of a few hundred of the donors. Most CMV-associated TCR beta chains appeared to be HLA-restricted in a later analysis, and the HLA associations seemed to be driven largely by CMV exposure. A later analysis found that TCR association rates varied across HLA loci, with DRB1 alleles showing the most associated TCRs and HLA-C alleles the fewest. While some public TCRs were present in many individuals, most TCR sequences turned up only very rarely across donors. Only TCR beta chains were sequenced in this cohort, and the absence of alpha or paired-chain data limited detectable features. Broadly in line with IMGT annotations, most TCR beta V segments showed up in productive rearrangements about 90% or about 30% of the time in an earlier analysis of 587 of the donors. Because some donors lacked HLA typing at each locus, the association tests relied only on the typed subset. In a later genetic analysis, fewer N-insertions in productive TCRs were reported among donors in an Asian-associated ancestry cluster than the 666-donor mean. An association between a missense DCLRE1C variant and V-gene and J-gene trimming of TCR beta chains was found in a later genetic analysis and replicated in an independent cohort. The 87-base-pair reads could not distinguish some IMGT-functional V segments, including TRBV6-2 and TRBV6-3, so those segments were excluded. Compared with equally common non-associated chains, HLA-associated TCR beta chains in a later analysis were more clonally expanded and had lower generation probabilities. A cluster of highly shared sequence variants was judged likely to represent a technical artifact of the sequencing pipeline. In a later analysis, some 18,000 TCR beta sequences were associated with specific HLA alleles at a false discovery rate of 0.05. In vitro tests confirmed that a few of the cytomegalovirus-associated TCR beta chains recognize cytomegalovirus antigens. According to a later analysis, parvovirus B19, influenza, CMV and Epstein-Barr virus appeared linked to several top co-occurrence clusters. The only immune exposure information available for the cohort was CMV serostatus.

Comments on this clone: The clone's antigen remains unknown. It has no much larger one-base neighbor in the sample; base qualities were not kept.

The cohort was made up of 500 to 800 healthy bone marrow donors. Cohort members were all nominally healthy when sampled, although unrecorded immune exposures were likely present. The donor was CMV seronegative and was included in the group of hundreds of seronegative cohort members. A peripheral blood sample was collected from each donor, and TCR beta sequencing was performed on peripheral blood mononuclear cells. Genomic DNA extraction from the blood cell samples was performed with the Qiagen DNeasy Blood Extraction Kit. The chain uses TRBV27 and TRBJ1-3; too little of a D gene remains to name it. This receptor was taken from a woman aged 25-40 years in good health and CMV-seronegative. Sequenced sample: PBMCs. The DNA sequence is TGTGCCAGCAGCGATCAAGGACTTGGAAACACCATATATTTT. Its coded protein is CASSDQGLGNTIYF.